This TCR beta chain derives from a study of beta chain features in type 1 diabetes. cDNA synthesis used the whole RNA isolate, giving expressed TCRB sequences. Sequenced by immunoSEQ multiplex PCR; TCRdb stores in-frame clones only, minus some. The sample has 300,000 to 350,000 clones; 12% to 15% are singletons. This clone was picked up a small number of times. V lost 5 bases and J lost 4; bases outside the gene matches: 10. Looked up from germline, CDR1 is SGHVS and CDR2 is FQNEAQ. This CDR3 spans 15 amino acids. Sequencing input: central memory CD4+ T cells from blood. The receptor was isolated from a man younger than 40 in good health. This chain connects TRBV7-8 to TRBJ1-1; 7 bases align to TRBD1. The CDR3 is CASSRQGGGSTEAFF. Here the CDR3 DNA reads TGTGCCAGCAGCCGTCAGGGGGGCGGTAGCACTGAAGCTTTCTTT.